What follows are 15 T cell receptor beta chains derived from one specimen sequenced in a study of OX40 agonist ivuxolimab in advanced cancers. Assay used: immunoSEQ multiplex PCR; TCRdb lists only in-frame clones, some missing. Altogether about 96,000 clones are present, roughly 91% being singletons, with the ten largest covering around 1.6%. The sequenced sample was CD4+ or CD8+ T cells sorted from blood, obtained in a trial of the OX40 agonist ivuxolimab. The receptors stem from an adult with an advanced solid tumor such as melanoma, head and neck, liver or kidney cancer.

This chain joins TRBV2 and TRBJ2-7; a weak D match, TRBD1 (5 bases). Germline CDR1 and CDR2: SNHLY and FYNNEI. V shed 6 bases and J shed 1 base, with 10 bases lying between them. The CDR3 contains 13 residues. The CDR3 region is CASRIRVSYEQYF. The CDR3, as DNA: TGTGCCAGCAGGATCAGGGTATCCTACGAGCAGTACTTC.

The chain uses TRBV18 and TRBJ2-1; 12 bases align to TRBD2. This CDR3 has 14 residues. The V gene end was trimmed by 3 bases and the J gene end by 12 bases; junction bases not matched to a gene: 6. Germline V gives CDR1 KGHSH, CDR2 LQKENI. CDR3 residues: CASSPNGLAGRQFF. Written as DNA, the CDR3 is TGTGCCAGCTCACCGAACGGACTAGCGGGAAGGCAGTTCTTC.

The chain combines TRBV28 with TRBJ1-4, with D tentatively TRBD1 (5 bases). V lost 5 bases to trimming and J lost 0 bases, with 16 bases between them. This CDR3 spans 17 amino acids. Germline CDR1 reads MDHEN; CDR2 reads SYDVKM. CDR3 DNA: TGTGCCAGCAGTAGTGGGGGTTCCGTCGCAACTAATGAAAAACTGTTTTTT. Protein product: CASSSGGSVATNEKLFF.

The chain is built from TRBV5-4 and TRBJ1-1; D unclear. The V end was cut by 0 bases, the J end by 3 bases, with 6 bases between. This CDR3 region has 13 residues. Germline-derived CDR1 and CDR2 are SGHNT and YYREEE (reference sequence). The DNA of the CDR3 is TGTGCCAGCAGCTTGGAGCCGGACACTGAAGCTTTCTTT. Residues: CASSLEPDTEAFF.

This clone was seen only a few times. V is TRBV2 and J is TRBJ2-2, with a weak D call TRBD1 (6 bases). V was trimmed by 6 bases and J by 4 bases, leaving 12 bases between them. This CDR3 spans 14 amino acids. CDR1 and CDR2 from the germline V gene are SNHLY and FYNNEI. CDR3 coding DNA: TGTGCCAGCAGGCCGGGACAAAGCACCGGGGAGCTGTTTTTT. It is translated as CASRPGQSTGELFF.

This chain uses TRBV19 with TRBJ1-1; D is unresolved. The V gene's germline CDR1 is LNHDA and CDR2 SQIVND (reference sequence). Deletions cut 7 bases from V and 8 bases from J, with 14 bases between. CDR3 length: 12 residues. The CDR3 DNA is TGTGCCAGTAAAGCGAATGGGCGCGAAGCTTTCTTT. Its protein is CASKANGREAFF.

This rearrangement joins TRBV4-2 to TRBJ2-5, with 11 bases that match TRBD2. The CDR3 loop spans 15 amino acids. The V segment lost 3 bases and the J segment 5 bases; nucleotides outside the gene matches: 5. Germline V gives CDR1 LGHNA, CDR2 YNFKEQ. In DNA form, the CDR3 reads TGTGCCAGCAGCCATATTAGCGGGGGGGAGGAGACCCAGTACTTC. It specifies CASSHISGGEETQYF.

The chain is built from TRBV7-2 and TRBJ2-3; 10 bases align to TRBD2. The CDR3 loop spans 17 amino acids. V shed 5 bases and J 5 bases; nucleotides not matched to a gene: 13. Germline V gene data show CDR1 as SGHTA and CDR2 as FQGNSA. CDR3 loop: CASSPREAGGPGDTQYF. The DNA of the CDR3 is TGTGCCAGCAGCCCTCGTGAAGCGGGAGGGCCGGGAGATACGCAGTATTTT.

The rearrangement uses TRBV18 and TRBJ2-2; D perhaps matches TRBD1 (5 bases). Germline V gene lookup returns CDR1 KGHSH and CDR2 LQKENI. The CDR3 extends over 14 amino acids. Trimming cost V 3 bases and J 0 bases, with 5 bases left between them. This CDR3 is CASSPDTNTGELFF. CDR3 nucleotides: TGTGCCAGCTCACCGGACACGAACACCGGGGAGCTGTTTTTT.

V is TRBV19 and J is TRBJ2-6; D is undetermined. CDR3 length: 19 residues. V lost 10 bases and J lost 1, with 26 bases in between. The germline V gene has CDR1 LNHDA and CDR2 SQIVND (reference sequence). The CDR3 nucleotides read TGTGCCACCTCAAGGGCTATGGGAAGGCTACGATCTGGGGCCAACGTCCTGACTTTC. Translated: CATSRAMGRLRSGANVLTF.

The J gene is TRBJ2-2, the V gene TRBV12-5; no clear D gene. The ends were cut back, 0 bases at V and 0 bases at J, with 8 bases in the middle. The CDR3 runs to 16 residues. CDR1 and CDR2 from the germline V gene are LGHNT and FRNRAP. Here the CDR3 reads CASGLVMGTNTGELFF. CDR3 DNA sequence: TGTGCTAGTGGTTTGGTAATGGGGACGAACACCGGGGAGCTGTTTTTT.

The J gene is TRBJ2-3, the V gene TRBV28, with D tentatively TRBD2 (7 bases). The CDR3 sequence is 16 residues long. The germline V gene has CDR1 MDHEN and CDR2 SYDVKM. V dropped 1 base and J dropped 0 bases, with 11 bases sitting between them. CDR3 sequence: CASSLFRGASTDTQYF. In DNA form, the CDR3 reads TGTGCCAGCAGTTTATTTCGGGGGGCCAGCACAGATACGCAGTATTTT.

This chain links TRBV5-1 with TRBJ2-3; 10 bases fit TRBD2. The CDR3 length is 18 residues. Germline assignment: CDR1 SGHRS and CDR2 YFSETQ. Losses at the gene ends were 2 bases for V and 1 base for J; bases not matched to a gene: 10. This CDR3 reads CASSFILAGEGGTDTQYF. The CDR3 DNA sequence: TGCGCCAGCAGCTTTATCCTAGCGGGAGAGGGGGGCACAGATACGCAGTATTTT.

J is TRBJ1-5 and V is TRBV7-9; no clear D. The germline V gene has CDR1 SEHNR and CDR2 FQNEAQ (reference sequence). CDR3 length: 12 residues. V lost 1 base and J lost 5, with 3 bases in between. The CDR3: CASSLDDQPQHF. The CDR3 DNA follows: TGTGCCAGCAGCTTAGATGATCAGCCCCAGCATTTT.

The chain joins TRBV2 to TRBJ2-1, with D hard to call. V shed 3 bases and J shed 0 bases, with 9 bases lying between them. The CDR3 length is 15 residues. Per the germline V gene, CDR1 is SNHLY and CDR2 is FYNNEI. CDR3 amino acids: CASSEVLISYNEQFF. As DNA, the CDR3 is TGTGCCAGCAGTGAGGTGCTGATCTCCTACAATGAGCAGTTCTTC.